This T cell receptor beta chain was identified in a study of regulatory dendritic cells for organ transplantation. As for the study in general: Monocytes received vitamin D3 on days 0 and 4, IL-10 on day 4. Study-wide results and caveats: Naive CD4+ and CD8+ repertoires were highly diverse; memory CD8+ was most oligoclonal. Mature dendritic cells appeared to drive more memory CD8+ clonal expansion than regulatory ones.

With regard to this clone: The antigen remains unidentified.

Trimming shortened V by 1 base and J by 2 bases, and 11 bases separated the two germline ends. The CDR3 extends over 15 amino acids. Germline loops: CDR1 MNHEY, CDR2 SMNVEV (reference sequence). Allogeneic regulatory or mature dendritic cells were co-cultured for approximately 5 days with CFSE-labeled sorted T cells at 1:10. Naive CD45RA+ and memory CD45RO+ CD4+ or CD8+ T cells were FACS-sorted. Some clones are missing from TCRdb's copy, which holds only in-frame ones; the method was immunoSEQ multiplex PCR. The table has around 12,000 clones, about nine tenths seen once. The receptor comes from a human donor in good health. The sample consisted of naive CD8+ T cells from blood cultured with regulatory dendritic cells. The subset is: CD45RA+ naive T cells. The chain links TRBV27 to TRBJ1-2, with a weak D call TRBD1 (5 bases). CDR3 DNA: TGTGCCAGCAGTTTATATTTGGGGGGGAACTATGGCTACACCTTC. Residues: CASSLYLGGNYGYTF.